Following are 20 T cell receptor beta chains from one sample sequenced in a study of CD8+ T cells in alopecia areata. It was cDNA, reverse transcribed from extracted RNA, that served as the sequencing template. Profiling relied on immunoSEQ multiplex PCR, and the TCRdb table lists in-frame clones only, not all of them. The sample yields under 300,000 clones, 60% seen once. Treatment here: oral pan-JAK inhibitor, 5-10 mg twice daily. Source: CD4+ T cells sorted from blood, taken between weeks 51 and 52, from a patient treated with tofacitinib. All receptors come from a human donor with alopecia areata.

In its sample, this clone was seen a few times. This chain joins TRBV29-1 and TRBJ2-1; the D call may be TRBD1 or TRBD2 (5 bases each). The V end was cut by 4 bases, the J end by 2 bases, with 9 bases between. The CDR3 sequence is 13 residues long. In germline, CDR1 is SQVTM, CDR2 ANQGSEA. CDR3 bases: TGCAGCGTTGCCCGGGGCGCCTACAATGAGCAGTTCTTC. It specifies CSVARGAYNEQFF.

Turning to this clone: This CDR3 is also generated by other DNA sequences in the sample. The chain uses TRBV5-1 and TRBJ2-5; D remains unclear. V was trimmed by 7 bases and J by 5 bases, leaving 9 bases between them. Per germline, CDR1 SGHRS and CDR2 YFSETQ. This CDR3 is built from 11 residues. The CDR3 bases are TGCGCCAGCTCCGAACGGGAGACCCAGTACTTC. Translation gives CASSERETQYF.

The chain couples TRBV15 to TRBJ2-5; D is possibly TRBD2 (5 bases). V was clipped by 2 bases and J by 5 bases, with 12 bases between them. The V gene's germline CDR1 is LNHNV and CDR2 YYDKDF (reference sequence). This CDR3 contains 14 residues. Written as DNA, the CDR3 is TGTGCCACCAGCAGATCGCGTGGGGAGGAGACCCAGTACTTC. It translates to CATSRSRGEETQYF.

V usage is TRBV30 and J usage is TRBJ1-6, with TRBD1 matching over 9 bases. This CDR3 is 16 amino acids long. The ends lost 1 base at V and 10 bases at J; junction bases unmatched: 11. The germline V gene has CDR1 GTSNPN and CDR2 SVGIG (reference sequence). CDR3: CAWSAPPKGTGSPLHF. The CDR3 DNA reads as TGTGCCTGGAGTGCCCCGCCGAAGGGGACAGGGTCACCCCTCCACTTT.

This clone was picked up a small number of times. This chain connects TRBV19 to TRBJ2-7; 9 bases agree with TRBD1. CDR3 length: 15 residues. In germline, CDR1 is LNHDA, CDR2 SQIVND (reference sequence). Trimming at V came to 4 bases and at J to 5 bases, leaving 9 bases not matched to a gene. The CDR3 coding sequence is TGTGCCAGTAGTAGGCCAGGGGACAGGGCCAACGAGCAGTACTTC. It encodes CASSRPGDRANEQYF.

The CDR3 sequence: CASSDGEWETQYF. In nucleotides, the CDR3 is TGTGCCAGCAGCGACGGGGAGTGGGAGACCCAGTACTTC. The chain carries TRBV5-6 and TRBJ2-5; maybe TRBD2 (5 bases). The CDR3 has 13 amino acids. V was shortened by 4 bases and J by 5 bases, with 12 bases between the two germline ends. Germline lookup yields CDR1 SGHDT and CDR2 YYEEEE.

The CDR3 loop is CASSLVPYTDTQYF. The DNA of the CDR3 is TGTGCCAGCAGCTTAGTCCCCTACACAGATACGCAGTATTTT. This chain joins TRBV13 and TRBJ2-3; D is unclear. The CDR3 contains 14 residues. Germline V gives CDR1 PRHDT, CDR2 FYEKMQ (reference sequence). The V end was cut by 1 base, the J end by 2 bases, with 7 bases between.

This CDR3 reads CASRIASGPYEQYF. Written as DNA, the CDR3 is TGTGCCAGCAGAATAGCCTCAGGGCCCTACGAGCAGTACTTC. The chain combines TRBV2 with TRBJ2-7; D perhaps matches TRBD1 (5 bases). The CDR3 runs 14 residues. V shed 6 bases and J shed 2 bases, with 14 bases lying between them. The germline V gene encodes CDR1 SNHLY and CDR2 FYNNEI.

The CDR3 sequence: CSAWDGEAFF. CDR3 nucleotide sequence: TGCAGCGCCTGGGACGGTGAAGCTTTCTTT. This chain connects TRBV29-1 to TRBJ1-1; a possible D gene is TRBD1 (5 bases). Germline values: CDR1 SQVTM, CDR2 ANQGSEA. Between the trimmed V and J ends, which lost 7 bases and 7 bases, there was a span of 10 bases. The CDR3 has 10 amino acids.

The V call is TRBV29-1, the J call TRBJ2-1; D is possibly TRBD1 or TRBD2 (5 bases each). Germline values: CDR1 SQVTM, CDR2 ANQGSEA. CDR3 length: 15 residues. Trimming took off 1 base at V and 2 bases at J, with 12 bases between the two ends. The DNA of the CDR3 is TGCAGCGTTGAAGGGACTTCGGACACCTACAATGAGCAGTTCTTC. Encoded protein: CSVEGTSDTYNEQFF.

The chain combines TRBV9 with TRBJ2-7, with TRBD1 matching 9 bases. Germline V CDR1 and CDR2: SGDLS, YYNGEE. The CDR3 has 15 amino acids. V lost 3 bases, J lost 3 bases, and 7 bases stayed unmatched. This CDR3 is CASSAWDRADYEQYF. The CDR3, as DNA: TGTGCCAGCAGCGCCTGGGACAGGGCGGACTACGAGCAGTACTTC.

The chain recombines TRBV5-1 with TRBJ2-7; 7 bases agree with TRBD1. There are 16 residues in the CDR3. The V segment lost 4 bases and the J segment 2 bases; nucleotides outside the gene matches: 12. CDR1 and CDR2 from the germline V gene are SGHRS and YFSETQ. Here the CDR3 reads CASSALRTGNPYEQYF. The DNA for the CDR3 is TGCGCCAGCAGCGCACTCCGGACAGGAAATCCCTACGAGCAGTACTTC.

This clone occurred a few times. The chain links TRBV18 to TRBJ1-5, with D perhaps TRBD1 (5 bases). Trimming left V 6 bases short and J 2 bases short, with 11 bases between. The CDR3 covers 14 residues. Germline assignment: CDR1 KGHSH and CDR2 LQKENI. The CDR3 sequence is CASSAGLGNQPQHF. The CDR3 region has the DNA TGTGCCAGCTCCGCAGGGCTGGGCAATCAGCCCCAGCATTTT.

This clone is a singleton in its sample. The chain combines TRBV6-5 with TRBJ1-6; TRBD1 matches 7 bases. Germline CDR1 and CDR2: MNHEY and SVGAGI. V was clipped by 6 bases and J by 10 bases; unmatched bases: 9. CDR3 length equals 14 residues. Here the CDR3 reads CASRGNRGSSPLHF. The DNA of the CDR3 is TGTGCCAGCAGGGGGAACAGGGGTAGCTCACCCCTCCACTTT.

This clone occurred a few times. The gene calls are TRBV6-5 and TRBJ1-1, with D unclear. The V and J ends lost 8 bases and 4 bases respectively, with 11 bases between them. This CDR3 spans 12 amino acids. Germline CDR1 is MNHEY and CDR2 is SVGAGI. CDR3 sequence (DNA): TGTGCCAGCGGAGTCACGGGCACTGAAGCTTTCTTT. Amino acid sequence: CASGVTGTEAFF.

This rearrangement joins TRBV10-3 to TRBJ2-3, with 8 nucleotides matching TRBD1. The length of the CDR3 is 14 residues. The V gene end was trimmed by 6 bases and the J gene end by 5 bases; junction bases not matched to a gene: 7. Looked up from germline, CDR1 is ENHRY and CDR2 is SYGVKD. The CDR3 DNA follows: TGTGCCATCAGAAACAGGGGGACGGAAGATACGCAGTATTTT. It yields the protein CAIRNRGTEDTQYF.

This clone was observed a handful of times. The J gene is TRBJ1-2, the V gene TRBV6-5, with TRBD1 as a possible D gene (6 bases). Trimming left V 7 bases short and J 8 bases short, with 14 bases between. CDR3 length: 12 residues. Germline loops: CDR1 MNHEY, CDR2 SVGAGI. CDR3 nucleotides: TGTGCCAGCATCGGAGGGGGACGAGGCTACACCTTC. Its protein is CASIGGGRGYTF.

This clone was seen only a few times. This chain links TRBV2 with TRBJ2-3; the D gene is possibly TRBD1 (6 bases). The CDR3 length is 14 residues. The V end lost 8 bases, the J end lost 0 bases, and 12 bases lay between the germline ends. CDR1 is SNHLY and CDR2 is FYNNEI in the germline V gene. For the CDR3, the DNA is TGTGCCAGCCTGGACAGACTAAGCACAGATACGCAGTATTTT. It encodes CASLDRLSTDTQYF.

This chain joins TRBV7-9 and TRBJ2-5; the match to TRBD1 covers 9 bases. V was pared by 5 bases and J by 4 bases, with 2 bases of the junction left unmatched. Germline V lookup: CDR1 SEHNR, CDR2 FQNEAQ (reference sequence). The CDR3 spans 13 residues. CDR3 residues: CASSKGQGETQYF. The DNA of the CDR3 is TGTGCCAGCAGCAAGGGACAGGGAGAGACCCAGTACTTC.

The table lists this clone with a few counts. The chain links TRBV9 to TRBJ2-7, with 10 bases aligning to TRBD1. The CDR3 covers 14 residues. The germline CDR1 and CDR2 sequences are SGDLS and YYNGEE. Trimming cost V 3 bases and J 5 bases; bases outside gene matches: 5. The DNA for the CDR3 is TGTGCCAGCAGCGCCTTGGGACAGGGGAACGAGCAGTACTTC. As protein: CASSALGQGNEQYF.